The entry below gives a single TCR beta chain sequence along with its context. Its antigen is not known. This CDR3 has 12 residues. Trimming at V came to 7 bases and at J to 5 bases, leaving 1 base not matched to a gene. Germline assignment: CDR1 SQVTM and CDR2 ANQGSEA. Cells defined as naive were viable CD3+CD4+ or CD3+CD8+ and CCR7+CD45RA+CD45RO-CD95-CD27+CD28+. The sample comes from a study of T cells after posttransplantation cyclophosphamide. Study-level results: Later post-transplant blood repertoires were often dominated by donor CD8+ memory clones. TRB overlap between skin or GI tissue T cells and blood was limited.

The table came from immunoSEQ multiplex PCR; TCRdb's copy has only in-frame clones and leaves some out. Here the sample spans some 9,700 clones, more than 95% being singletons. The sequenced material came from naive CD4+ T cells sorted from PBMCs. This chain links TRBV29-1 with TRBJ1-5, with 11 bases matching TRBD1. The clonotype comes from a woman aged 55-75 years in good health, CMV-negative, and a related stem cell transplant donor. In DNA, the CDR3 is TGCAGCGCGGGACAGGGGGATCAGCCCCAGCATTTT. This encodes CSAGQGDQPQHF.